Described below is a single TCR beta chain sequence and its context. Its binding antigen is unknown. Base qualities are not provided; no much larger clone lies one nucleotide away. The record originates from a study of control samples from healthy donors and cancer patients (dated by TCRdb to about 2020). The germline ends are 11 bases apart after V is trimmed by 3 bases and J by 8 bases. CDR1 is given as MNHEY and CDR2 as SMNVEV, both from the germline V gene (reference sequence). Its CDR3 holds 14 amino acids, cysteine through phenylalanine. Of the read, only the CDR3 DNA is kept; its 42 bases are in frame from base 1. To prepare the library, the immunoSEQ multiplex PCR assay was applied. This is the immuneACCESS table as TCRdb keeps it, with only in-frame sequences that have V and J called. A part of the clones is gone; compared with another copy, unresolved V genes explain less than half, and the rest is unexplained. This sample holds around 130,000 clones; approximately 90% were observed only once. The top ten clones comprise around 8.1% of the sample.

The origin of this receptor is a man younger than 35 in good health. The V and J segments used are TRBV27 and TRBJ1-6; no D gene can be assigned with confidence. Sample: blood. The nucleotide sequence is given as TGTGCCAGCAGTTTCTTGGCAGGCGATTCACCCCTCCACTTT. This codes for CASSFLAGDSPLHF.